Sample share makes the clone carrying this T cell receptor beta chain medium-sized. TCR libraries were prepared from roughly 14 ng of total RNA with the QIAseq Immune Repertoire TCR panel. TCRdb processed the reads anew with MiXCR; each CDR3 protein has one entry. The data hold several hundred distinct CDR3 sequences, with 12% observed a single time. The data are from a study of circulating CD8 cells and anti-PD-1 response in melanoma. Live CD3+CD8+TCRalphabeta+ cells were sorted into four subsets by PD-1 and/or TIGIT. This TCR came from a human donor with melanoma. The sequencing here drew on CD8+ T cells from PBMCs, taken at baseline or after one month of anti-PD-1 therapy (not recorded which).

The CDR3 bases are TGTGCCAGCAGCGCAACTGGGACAGGGCATGAAAAACTGTTTTTT. It yields the protein CASSATGTGHEKLFF. J is TRBJ1-4 and V is TRBV9; 9 bases match TRBD1. Germline V lookup: CDR1 SGDLS, CDR2 YYNGEE. The CDR3 runs to 15 residues. Germline trimming cut 3 bases from V and 6 bases from J; bases unmatched to any gene: 6.